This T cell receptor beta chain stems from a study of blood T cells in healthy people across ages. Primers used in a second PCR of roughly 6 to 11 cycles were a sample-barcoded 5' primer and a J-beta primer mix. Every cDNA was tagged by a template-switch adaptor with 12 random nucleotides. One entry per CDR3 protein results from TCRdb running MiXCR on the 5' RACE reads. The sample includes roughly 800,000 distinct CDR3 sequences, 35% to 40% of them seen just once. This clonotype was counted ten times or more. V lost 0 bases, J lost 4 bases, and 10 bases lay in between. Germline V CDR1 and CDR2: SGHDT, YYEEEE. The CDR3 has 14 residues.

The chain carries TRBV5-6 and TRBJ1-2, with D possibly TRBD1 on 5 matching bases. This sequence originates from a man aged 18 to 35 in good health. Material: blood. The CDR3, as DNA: TGTGCCAGCAGCTTGGCGGGACGGAGCTATGGCTACACCTTC. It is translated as CASSLAGRSYGYTF.